A selection of T cell receptor beta chains follows, all from one sample in a study of cytomegalovirus exposure and HLA in healthy donors. TCRdb keeps only in-frame clones here, not all; method: immunoSEQ multiplex PCR. The sample lists about 90,000 clones, 67% occurring once. The specimen was PBMCs. The receptors derive from a man under 40 in good health and CMV-seronegative. CDR3s include the opening cysteine and the closing phenylalanine or tryptophan. Fields, in order: V gene, CDR3 protein.

TRBV10-3,CAISESRGTVVGYTF
TRBV6-5,CASSPSQGRNEQFF
TRBV5-6,CASSRGVSAALSLSDTQYF
TRBV5-1,CASSLASGNGYTF
TRBV5-1,CASREAYNEQFF
TRBV6-5,CASSQDSNSYEQYF
TRBV5-4,CASSPYLDRVKDTEAFF
TRBV4-1,CASSPGGINTIYF
TRBV6-4,CASSEFQNTEAFF
TRBV9,CASSALAGVGDEQYF
TRBV30,CAWSPGNGELFF
TRBV18,CASSPLAGGDEQYF
TRBV6-4,CASGVLRQGVFSGNEKLFF
TRBV19,CASNTERGTGELFF
TRBV28,CASTLLAGANVLTF
TRBV19,CASTISGMLKYGYTF
TRBV30,CAWSVLGQGSSPLHF
TRBV13,CASSPMNTEAFF
TRBV7-9,CSSSSIPGTSGGGTDTQYF
TRBV5-1,CASSLGTGLTFF
TRBV11-2,CASSLDGGIHEQYF
TRBV6-5,CASSYGLAGGPDTQYF
TRBV9,CASSVEQGGNYGYTF
TRBV19,CASSSQIVGDPYEQYF
TRBV5-1,CASSLDRYGTDTQYF
TRBV7-9,CASSLGVTGLETQYF
TRBV2,CASSAGTSGRRETQYF
TRBV7-9,CASSRPGQRSHTEAFF
TRBV2,CASGDTGLAYEQYF
TRBV7-2,CASSLQVNTGELFF
TRBV2,CASTEADTQYF
TRBV5-1,CASSLRLAGGGNEQFF
TRBV4-1,CASSQLAGGSAYEQYF
TRBV2,CASRPGTGHQPQHF
TRBV9,CASSVGEAYGYTF
TRBV2,CASSVAQGGDEQYF
TRBV10-1,CASSAHSGASSYEQYF
TRBV2,CASSGRRESIGYSNQPQHF
TRBV30,CAWSSGVGNEQFF
TRBV15,CATSRERGIVTGGTDTQYF
TRBV5-4,CASSGGLAGETQYF
TRBV9,CASSHGQGGNTIYF
TRBV28,CASIQGSNEKLFF
TRBV29-1,CSVELGGNEQFF
TRBV18,CASSPGRTDEKLFF
TRBV2,CASRSGATNEKLFF
TRBV28,CASSSDGTRENEQFF
TRBV9,CASSAALGSYNEQFF
TRBV28,CASSAPSGRVQDEQYF